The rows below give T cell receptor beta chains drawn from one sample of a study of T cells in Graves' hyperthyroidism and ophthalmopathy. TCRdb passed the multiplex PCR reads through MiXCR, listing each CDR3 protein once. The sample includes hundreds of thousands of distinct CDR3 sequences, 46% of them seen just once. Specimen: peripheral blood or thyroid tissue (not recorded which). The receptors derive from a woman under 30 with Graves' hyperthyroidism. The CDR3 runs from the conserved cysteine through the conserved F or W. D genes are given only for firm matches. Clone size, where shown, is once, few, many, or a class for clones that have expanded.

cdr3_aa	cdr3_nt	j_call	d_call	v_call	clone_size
CASSWRTGKSENTIYF	TGCGCCAGCAGCTGGCGGACAGGGAAATCTGAAAACACCATATATTTT	TRBJ1-3	TRBD1	TRBV5-1	-
CASSRTGRNEQYF	TGTGCCAGCAGCCGGACAGGGCGGAACGAGCAGTACTTC	TRBJ2-7	TRBD1	TRBV7-2	-
CAISVTGSNSPLHF	TGTGCCATCAGTGTAACAGGGTCTAATTCACCCCTCCACTTT	TRBJ1-6	-	TRBV10-3	-
CSSLQGGEKLFF	TGCAGTTCCCTCCAGGGAGGTGAAAAACTGTTTTTT	TRBJ1-4	-	TRBV29-1	-
CASSLISAGELFF	TGTGCCAGCAGCTTGATTTCGGCCGGGGAGCTGTTTTTT	TRBJ2-2	-	TRBV5-8	few
CATKDSDRVREKTEAFF	TGTGCCACCAAAGATTCCGACAGGGTAAGGGAAAAAACTGAAGCTTTCTTT	TRBJ1-1	TRBD1	TRBV15	-
CSVGSRGDEQYF	TGCAGCGTGGGCAGCAGGGGGGACGAGCAGTACTTC	TRBJ2-7	-	TRBV29-1	-
CASSLVSLGQGIYEQYF	TGTGCCAGCAGTTTAGTCTCCTTGGGCCAGGGTATATACGAGCAGTACTTC	TRBJ2-7	-	TRBV2	once
CASSLDGFRKHGYTF	TGTGCCAGCAGCTTAGATGGTTTCCGAAAACATGGCTACACCTTC	TRBJ1-2	-	TRBV7-8	-
CASRGRGRGSNQPQHF	TGTGCCAGCAGAGGACGGGGCAGGGGAAGCAATCAGCCCCAGCATTTT	TRBJ1-5	-	TRBV2	-
CASIGPLLSGYTF	TGTGCCAGCATCGGCCCATTGCTGTCTGGCTACACCTTC	TRBJ1-2	-	TRBV7-9	many
CASSRDRATGELFF	TGTGCCAGCAGTCGGGACAGAGCCACCGGGGAGCTGTTTTTT	TRBJ2-2	TRBD1	TRBV2	few
CASSFGGPQETQYF	TGCGCCAGCAGCTTTGGGGGGCCTCAAGAGACCCAGTACTTC	TRBJ2-5	-	TRBV5-1	many
CASSQSQGRGPQHF	TGTGCCAGCAGCCAATCTCAGGGTCGGGGGCCCCAGCATTTT	TRBJ1-5	-	TRBV25-1	-
CATSDLGPKGREQETQYF	TGTGCCACCAGTGATTTGGGGCCTAAGGGCAGGGAACAAGAGACCCAGTACTTC	TRBJ2-5	-	TRBV24-1	few
CASSFSLTNEKLFF	TGCGCCAGCAGCTTTTCACTTACAAATGAAAAACTGTTTTTT	TRBJ1-4	-	TRBV5-1	-
CASSEGTWSRGYTF	TGTGCCAGCAGTGAAGGGACTTGGTCTCGCGGCTACACCTTC	TRBJ1-2	-	TRBV2	-
CSARGPYANTEAFF	TGCAGTGCTAGAGGACCCTATGCGAACACTGAAGCTTTCTTT	TRBJ1-1	-	TRBV20-1	-
CAISEPVGGSFNQPQHF	TGTGCCATCAGTGAGCCCGTTGGCGGCTCCTTCAATCAGCCCCAGCATTTT	TRBJ1-5	-	TRBV10-3	many
CASSARLAVYEQYF	TGCGCCAGCAGCGCCAGACTAGCGGTCTACGAGCAGTACTTC	TRBJ2-7	TRBD2	TRBV5-1	-
CATSTSSGSHEQYF	TGTGCCACCAGCACCTCTAGCGGGAGCCACGAGCAGTACTTC	TRBJ2-7	TRBD2	TRBV15	many
CASSFLWNTEAFF	TGTGCCAGCAGCTTTCTGTGGAACACTGAAGCTTTCTTT	TRBJ1-1	-	TRBV7-3	-
CATSSRVGRKYNSPLHF	TGTGCCACCAGCAGTCGAGTTGGCAGAAAGTATAATTCACCCCTCCACTTT	TRBJ1-6	-	TRBV15	-
CASSDPGQGHSPLHF	TGTGCCAGCAGCGACCCGGGACAGGGACATTCACCCCTCCACTTT	TRBJ1-6	TRBD1	TRBV9	-
CAWSVTGVRFGYTF	TGTGCCTGGAGTGTCACAGGGGTACGTTTTGGCTACACCTTC	TRBJ1-2	TRBD1	TRBV24-1	-
CASSQGAGIYEELFF	TGTGCCAGCAGCCAAGGGGCGGGTATCTATGAAGAACTGTTTTTT	TRBJ1-4	-	TRBV14	-
CASSTRVMNTEAFF	TGTGCCAGCAGCACCAGGGTTATGAACACTGAAGCTTTCTTT	TRBJ1-1	-	TRBV7-9	few
CASSPRDRGEQYF	TGTGCCAGCAGCCCCCGGGACAGGGGGGAGCAGTACTTC	TRBJ2-7	TRBD1	TRBV7-9	few
CSVETIEGGSTEAFF	TGCAGCGTTGAAACTATTGAAGGGGGGAGCACTGAAGCTTTCTTT	TRBJ1-1	-	TRBV29-1	-
CSVRERGQYF	TGCAGCGTGCGGGAGAGGGGGCAGTACTTC	TRBJ2-7	TRBD2	TRBV29-1	-
CASSGGTDPNQPQHF	TGTGCCAGCAGCGGCGGGACAGACCCCAATCAGCCCCAGCATTTT	TRBJ1-5	TRBD1	TRBV7-8	-
CASSHTAGRHPPNEQYF	TGCGCCAGCAGCCATACCGCGGGGCGACACCCCCCCAACGAGCAGTACTTC	TRBJ2-7	-	TRBV4-3	few
CASSLVQGLGAQYF	TGTGCCAGCAGCTTAGTCCAGGGACTGGGGGCCCAGTACTTC	TRBJ2-5	-	TRBV11-2	few
CASSQEARVREKLFF	TGTGCCAGCAGCCAAGAGGCGCGGGTACGGGAAAAACTGTTTTTT	TRBJ1-4	-	TRBV25-1	-
CASTDDAGTGMEGYTF	TGTGCCAGTACCGACGACGCCGGGACAGGGATGGAAGGCTACACCTTC	TRBJ1-2	TRBD1	TRBV19	few
CASSARTGYGNQPQHF	TGTGCCAGCAGTGCAAGGACAGGGTACGGCAATCAGCCCCAGCATTTT	TRBJ1-5	TRBD1	TRBV7-3	-
CASSPNRGGTEAFF	TGTGCCAGCTCACCGAACAGGGGCGGCACTGAAGCTTTCTTT	TRBJ1-1	TRBD1	TRBV25-1	-
CATSDSGGTELFF	TGTGCCACCAGTGACTCGGGCGGGACGGAGCTGTTTTTT	TRBJ2-2	-	TRBV24-1	-
CASSLSRGAGAFF	TGTGCCAGCAGCTTAAGTAGGGGGGCAGGAGCTTTCTTT	TRBJ1-1	-	TRBV7-9	-
CASSRGQGWNTEAFF	TGTGCCAGCAGTCGCGGACAGGGATGGAACACTGAAGCTTTCTTT	TRBJ1-1	TRBD1	TRBV7-9	-